A selection of T cell receptor beta chains follows, all from one sample in a study of blood T cell repertoires in COVID-19. The method was immunoSEQ multiplex PCR; TCRdb's version includes in-frame clones alone and lacks a portion of them. The profile shows around 240,000 clones, approximately 85% of them singletons. The sample taken for sequencing was peripheral blood. The receptors derive from a man aged 40-50 years with acute or convalescent COVID-19. Both conserved end residues are part of each CDR3. D genes are given only for firm matches. Clone size is stated in some rows and not others, as once, few, many or a class when expanded.

CDR3 | DNA | D | size | V | length | J
CASSSRNQPQHF | TGTGCCAGCAGTTCCCGGAATCAGCCCCAGCATTTT | NA | NA | TRBV12-3/TRBV12-4 | 12 | TRBJ1-5
CASSMRQGGEKLFF | TGTGCCAGTAGTATGCGGCAGGGAGGTGAAAAACTGTTTTTT | NA | NA | TRBV19 | 14 | TRBJ1-4
CASSRGEKLFF | TGTGCCAGCAGCAGGGGTGAAAAACTGTTTTTT | NA | few | TRBV6-5 | 11 | TRBJ1-4
CASRKTGSGNTIYF | TGTGCCAGCAGAAAAACAGGCTCTGGAAACACCATATATTTT | NA | NA | TRBV6-5 | 14 | TRBJ1-3
CASSAGGRPEQYF | TGTGCCAGCAGCGCCGGGGGGCGACCCGAGCAGTACTTC | NA | few | TRBV9 | 13 | TRBJ2-7
CASSQDRAGRPQHF | TGTGCCAGCAGCCAAGACAGGGCTGGACGACCCCAGCATTTT | NA | NA | TRBV3-1/TRBV3-2 | 14 | TRBJ1-5
CASGPGVQETQYF | TGTGCCAGCGGTCCAGGCGTTCAAGAGACCCAGTACTTC | NA | NA | TRBV7-2 | 13 | TRBJ2-5
CASRLEGLGNTIYF | TGTGCCAGCAGGCTCGAGGGTTTAGGAAACACCATATATTTT | NA | NA | TRBV11-2 | 14 | TRBJ1-3
CASSQRTGTDRNTIYF | TGTGCCAGCAGCCAAAGAACAGGGACGGATCGAAACACCATATATTTT | NA | NA | TRBV3-1/TRBV3-2 | 16 | TRBJ1-3
CATSRDVSSYTF | TGTGCCACCAGCAGAGATGTGTCAAGCTACACCTTC | NA | few | TRBV15 | 12 | TRBJ1-2
CASSLGGGVYNEQFF | TGCGCCAGCAGCTTGGGCGGGGGGGTTTACAATGAGCAGTTCTTC | TRBD2 | NA | TRBV5-1 | 15 | TRBJ2-1
CASSGQGTDTQYF | TGCGCCAGCAGCGGACAGGGCACAGATACGCAGTATTTT | TRBD1 | many | TRBV5-1 | 13 | TRBJ2-3
CASSRDFQETQYF | TGCGCCAGCAGCCGGGACTTCCAAGAGACCCAGTACTTC | NA | NA | TRBV5-1 | 13 | TRBJ2-5
CASSRKEAGTQYF | TGTGCCAGCAGCAGGAAGGAGGCAGGGACCCAGTACTTC | NA | once | TRBV5-6 | 13 | TRBJ2-5
CASSESRQPNKPNYGYTF | TGTGCCAGCAGTGAATCTAGACAGCCGAATAAACCCAACTATGGCTACACCTTC | NA | NA | TRBV6-1 | 18 | TRBJ1-2
CASSKTGNQGEKLFF | TGTGCCAGCAGCAAAACAGGGAACCAAGGGGAAAAACTGTTTTTT | NA | NA | TRBV27 | 15 | TRBJ1-4